The 5 T cell receptor beta chains below come from one sample, sequenced in a study of blood T cell repertoires in COVID-19. Sequenced by immunoSEQ multiplex PCR; TCRdb stores in-frame clones only, minus some. Of over 80,000 clones listed, 60% to 85% are singletons. The sample comprised peripheral blood. The origin of the receptors is an elderly woman with active or convalescent COVID-19.

The chain's CDR3 is CASSAAANEKLFF. The DNA for the CDR3 is TGTGCCAGCTCTGCGGCTGCTAATGAAAAACTGTTTTTT. The chain recombines TRBV5-6 with TRBJ1-4, with D hard to call. The CDR3 sequence is 13 residues long. CDR1 is SGHDT, CDR2 YYEEEE, per germline. Trimming left V 7 bases short and J 3 bases short, with 10 bases between.

The rearrangement joins TRBV18 to TRBJ2-7, with 8 nucleotides matching TRBD1. Germline CDR1 KGHSH, CDR2 LQKENI. The CDR3 extends over 14 amino acids. V dropped 1 base and J dropped 5; count of bases not matched to a gene: 4. CDR3 loop: CASSPQTGVDEQYF. The CDR3 coding sequence is TGTGCCAGCTCACCACAGACAGGGGTTGACGAGCAGTACTTC.

This chain connects TRBV5-1 to TRBJ2-1, with 7 bases matching TRBD2. V lost 5 bases to trimming and J lost 6 bases; unmatched junction nucleotides: 11. The CDR3 is 15 residues long. Germline loops: CDR1 SGHRS, CDR2 YFSETQ. The CDR3 here is CASSPWASGPNEQFF. The DNA of the CDR3 is TGCGCCAGCAGTCCTTGGGCTAGCGGTCCCAATGAGCAGTTCTTC.

This chain links TRBV7-6 with TRBJ2-3, with 11 nucleotides matching TRBD2. This CDR3 contains 16 residues. Looked up from germline, CDR1 is SGHVS and CDR2 is FNYEAQ. V was pared by 3 bases and J by 6 bases, with 8 bases of the junction left unmatched. The DNA of the CDR3 is TGTGCCAGCAGCTTGGGCGCTAGCGGGAGGACTGATACGCAGTATTTT. Translating gives CASSLGASGRTDTQYF.

The chain carries TRBV7-2 and TRBJ2-5; weak D call: TRBD2 (7 bases). The germline V gene has CDR1 SGHTA and CDR2 FQGNSA. V lost 4 bases and J 5 bases, leaving 14 bases between the germline ends. The CDR3 contains 14 residues. Here the CDR3 reads CASSSRRGGETQYF. The DNA for the CDR3 is TGTGCCAGCAGCTCCCGGAGGGGGGGGGAGACCCAGTACTTC.